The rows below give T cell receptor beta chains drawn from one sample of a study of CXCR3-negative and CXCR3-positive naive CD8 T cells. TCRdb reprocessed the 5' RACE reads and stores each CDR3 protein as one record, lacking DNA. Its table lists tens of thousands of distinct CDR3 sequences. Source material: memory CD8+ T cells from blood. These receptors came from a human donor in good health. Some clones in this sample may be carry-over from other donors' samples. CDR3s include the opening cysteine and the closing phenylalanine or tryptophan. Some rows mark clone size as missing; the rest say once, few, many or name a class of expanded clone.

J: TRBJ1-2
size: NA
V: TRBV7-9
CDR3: CASSLGTSANYGYTF

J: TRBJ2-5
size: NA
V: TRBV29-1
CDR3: CSVLWRLQETQYF

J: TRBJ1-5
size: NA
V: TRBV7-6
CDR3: CASSLGYNQPQHF

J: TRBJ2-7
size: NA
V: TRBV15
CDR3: CATSPPGLIEQYF

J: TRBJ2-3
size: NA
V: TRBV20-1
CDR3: CSASVLGGGDTDTQYF

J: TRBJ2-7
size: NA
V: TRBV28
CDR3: CASTAGGFNEQYF

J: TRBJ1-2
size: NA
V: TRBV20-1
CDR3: CSARDGTGYGYTF

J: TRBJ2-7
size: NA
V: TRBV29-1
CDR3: CSYGTGEGEQYF

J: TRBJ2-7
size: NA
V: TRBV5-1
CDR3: CASSLEDGTEQYF

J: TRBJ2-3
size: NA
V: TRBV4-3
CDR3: CASSQDLGRGADTQYF

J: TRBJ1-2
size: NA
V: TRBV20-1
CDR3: CSAPGGGALGYTF

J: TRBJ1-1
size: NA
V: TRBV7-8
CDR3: CASSLRGGWTEAFF

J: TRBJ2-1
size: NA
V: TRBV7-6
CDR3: CASSFLAGPYNEQFF

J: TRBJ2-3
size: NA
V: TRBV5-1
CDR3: CASSEQGPGPNADTQYF

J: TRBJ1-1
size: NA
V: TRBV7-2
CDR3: CASSSGLPAEAFF

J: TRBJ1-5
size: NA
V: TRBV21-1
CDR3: CASTAAHNQPQHF

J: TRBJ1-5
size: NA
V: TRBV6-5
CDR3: CASSPEGAAQPQHF

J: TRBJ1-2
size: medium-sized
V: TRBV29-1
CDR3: CSVEGGFRQGGGYTF

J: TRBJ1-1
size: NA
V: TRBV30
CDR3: CAWSAGQGASEAFF

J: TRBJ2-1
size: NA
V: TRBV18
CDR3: CASSPPRVVYADEQFF

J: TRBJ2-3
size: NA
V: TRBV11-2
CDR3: CASSLLGPTDTQYF

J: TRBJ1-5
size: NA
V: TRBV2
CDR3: CASSERSGYQPQHF

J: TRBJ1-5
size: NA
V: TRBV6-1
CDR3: CASSNWEYSNQPQHF

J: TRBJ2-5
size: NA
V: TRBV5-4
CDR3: CASSFGLAEETQYF

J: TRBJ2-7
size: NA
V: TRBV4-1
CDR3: CASSPPGRKQYF

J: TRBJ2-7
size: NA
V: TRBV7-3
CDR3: CASSLTQGSYEQYF

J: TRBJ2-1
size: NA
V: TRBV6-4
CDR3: CASSVRGGGSYNEQFF

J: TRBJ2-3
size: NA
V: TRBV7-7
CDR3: CASSLGWTDTQYF

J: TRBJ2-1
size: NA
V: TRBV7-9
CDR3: CASSPPSGVGEQFF

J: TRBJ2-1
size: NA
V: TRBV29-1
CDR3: CSVEEYLSDEQFF

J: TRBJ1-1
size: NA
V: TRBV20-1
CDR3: CSADQGRETEAFF

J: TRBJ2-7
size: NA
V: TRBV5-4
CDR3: CASSLGSVATYEQYF

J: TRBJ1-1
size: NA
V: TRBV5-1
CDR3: CASSSGLNTEAFF

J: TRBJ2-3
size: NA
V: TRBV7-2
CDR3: CASSSPGQGDLTASTDTQYF

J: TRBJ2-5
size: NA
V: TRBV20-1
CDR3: CSARPLGLDLETQYF

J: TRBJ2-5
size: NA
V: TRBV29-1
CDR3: CSVGTGQETQYF

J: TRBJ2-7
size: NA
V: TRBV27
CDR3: CASSVMGNYEQYF

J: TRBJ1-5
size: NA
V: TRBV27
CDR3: CASSSAGYTHQPQHF

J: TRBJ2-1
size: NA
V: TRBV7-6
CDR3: CASSLAARSNEQFF

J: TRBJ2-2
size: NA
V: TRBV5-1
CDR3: CASSLVGPNTGELFF

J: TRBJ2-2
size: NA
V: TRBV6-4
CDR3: CASSDSPGVTVELFF

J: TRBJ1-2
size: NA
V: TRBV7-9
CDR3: CASSPSEGYYGYTF

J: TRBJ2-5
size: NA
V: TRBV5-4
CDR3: CASSLGGEGGETQYF

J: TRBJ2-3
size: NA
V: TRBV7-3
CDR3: CASSVMGSTDTQYF

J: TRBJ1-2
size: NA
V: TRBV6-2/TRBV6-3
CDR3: CASSPEGQGNYGYTF

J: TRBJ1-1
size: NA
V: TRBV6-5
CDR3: CASSYSSGYTEAFF

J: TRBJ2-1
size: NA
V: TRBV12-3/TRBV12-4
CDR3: CASRSSGYNEQFF

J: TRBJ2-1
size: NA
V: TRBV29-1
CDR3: CSVDRGGNEQFF

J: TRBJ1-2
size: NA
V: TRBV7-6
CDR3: CASSLGVLSGYTF

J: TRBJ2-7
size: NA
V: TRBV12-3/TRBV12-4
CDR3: CASSSIKGTATYEQYF

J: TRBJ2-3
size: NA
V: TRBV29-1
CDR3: CSRQGPLCTDTQYF

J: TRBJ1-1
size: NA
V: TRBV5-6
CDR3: CASSPSFREAGEAFF

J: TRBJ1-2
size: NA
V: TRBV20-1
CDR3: CSARNRDRGQGYTF

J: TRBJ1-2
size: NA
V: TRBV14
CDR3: CASSQDPGGISGGYTF

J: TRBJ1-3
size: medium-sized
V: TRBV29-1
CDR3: CSVEGSAGEDTIYF